The 24 T cell receptor beta chains in this list originate from one sample, sequenced in a study of blood T cell repertoires in COVID-19. This table comes from immunoSEQ multiplex PCR, and its TCRdb copy is limited to in-frame clones, with some not included. The sample shows under 50,000 clones, 80% to 90% of them seen only once. Sequencing was performed on peripheral blood. These TCRs come from a man aged 40-49 years with active COVID-19.

The chain uses TRBV5-1 and TRBJ2-5, with D uncertain. This CDR3 has 15 residues. The V gene lost 5 bases and the J gene lost 4 bases, with 18 bases spanning the gap. Germline-derived CDR1 and CDR2 are SGHRS and YFSETQ. CDR3: CASSLRHGSGETQYF. CDR3 DNA: TGCGCCAGCAGTTTGCGGCACGGGTCGGGAGAGACCCAGTACTTC.

The genes are TRBV9 and TRBJ2-7; D perhaps matches TRBD1 (6 bases). V was clipped by 4 bases and J by 7 bases, with 21 bases between them. The germline V gene has CDR1 SGDLS and CDR2 YYNGEE. This CDR3 contains 15 residues. CDR3 in DNA: TGTGCCAGCAGCCCCACTGAAGGGACAACGCGGGAGCAGTACTTC. Its translation: CASSPTEGTTREQYF.

The CDR3, as DNA: TGTGCCAGCAGTGTCCAAAGGGGTAATTCACCCCTCCACTTT. Translation gives CASSVQRGNSPLHF. The chain joins TRBV6-4 to TRBJ1-6; D is possibly TRBD1 (5 bases). The ends were cut back, 4 bases at V and 6 bases at J, with 10 bases in the middle. This CDR3 spans 14 amino acids. CDR1 is MRHNA, CDR2 SNTAGT, per germline.

The chain joins TRBV29-1 to TRBJ2-1; 14 bases are shared with TRBD2. There are 17 residues in the CDR3. From germline, CDR1 is SQVTM and CDR2 ANQGSEA. Trimming took 3 bases from V and 1 from J; bases not matched to a gene: 5. CDR3 loop: CSVEGLAGDLSYNEQFF. In nucleotides, the CDR3 is TGCAGCGTTGAGGGACTAGCGGGAGATCTTTCCTACAATGAGCAGTTCTTC.

The chain has TRBV28 and TRBJ2-4, with D perhaps TRBD1 (6 bases). Between the trimmed V and J ends, which lost 4 bases and 6 bases, there was a span of 13 bases. The germline CDR1 and CDR2 sequences are MDHEN and SYDVKM. The CDR3 consists of 14 residues. CDR3 nucleotides: TGTGCCAGCAGTTCGCAGGGGATCGGAAACATTCAGTACTTC. It translates to CASSSQGIGNIQYF.

The J gene is TRBJ1-2, the V gene TRBV5-1; 7 nucleotides agree with TRBD1. The V gene's germline CDR1 is SGHRS and CDR2 YFSETQ. The CDR3 totals 13 residues. With 4 bases clipped from V and 6 bases from J, the junction kept 6 bases outside the gene matches. The CDR3 reads CASSPTGSHGYTF. In nucleotides, the CDR3 is TGCGCCAGCAGCCCGACAGGGTCCCATGGCTACACCTTC.

The chain combines TRBV7-9 with TRBJ2-1; 9 nucleotides agree with TRBD2. Losses at the gene ends were 2 bases for V and 9 bases for J; bases not matched to a gene: 20. CDR1 and CDR2 from the germline V gene are SEHNR and FQNEAQ (reference sequence). The CDR3 spans 19 residues. The CDR3 loop is CASSLLGVGKSAGGPEQFF. The CDR3 DNA sequence: TGTGCCAGCAGCTTACTCGGTGTGGGTAAATCGGCGGGAGGGCCTGAGCAGTTCTTC.

This rearrangement joins TRBV2 to TRBJ2-7; 9 bases fit TRBD2. The CDR3 has 14 residues. The germline CDR1 and CDR2 sequences are SNHLY and FYNNEI. Germline trimming cut 1 base from V and 3 bases from J; bases unmatched to any gene: 1. DNA for the CDR3: TGTGCCAGCAGTGAAGGACTAGCGGACTACGAGCAGTACTTC. Its translation is CASSEGLADYEQYF.

This clone was detected only once. The V and J genes are TRBV7-9 and TRBJ1-2; D is possibly TRBD1 (5 bases). Germline-derived CDR1 and CDR2 are SEHNR and FQNEAQ (reference sequence). V was trimmed by 5 bases and J by 5 bases, leaving 9 bases between them. CDR3 length: 12 amino acids. CDR3 DNA sequence: TGTGCCAGCAGCCGGGAGGGGTATGGCTACACCTTC. This encodes CASSREGYGYTF.

V usage is TRBV6-4 and J usage is TRBJ2-2, with 7 bases fitting TRBD2. CDR3 size: 16 residues. Germline V CDR1 and CDR2: MRHNA, SNTAGT. V shed 3 bases and J 4 bases; nucleotides not matched to a gene: 8. DNA for the CDR3: TGTGCCAGCAGTGAAAGTAGCGGGTCATTCACCGGGGAGCTGTTTTTT. It codes for CASSESSGSFTGELFF.

This sequence joins TRBV11-1 and TRBJ2-7, with D tentatively TRBD1 (5 bases). Trimming took off 2 bases at V and 0 bases at J, with 8 bases between the two ends. The CDR3 is 14 amino acids. Germline-derived CDR1 and CDR2 are SGHAT and FQDESV (reference sequence). The CDR3 reads CASSLSQGSYEQYF. The CDR3 DNA reads as TGTGCCAGCAGCTTATCCCAGGGCTCCTACGAGCAGTACTTC. The full variable domain, in which reference TRBV11-1 and TRBJ2-7 provide the parts outside the CDR3, is EAEVAQSPRYKITEKSQAVAFWCDPISGHATLYWYRQILGQGPELLVQFQDESVVDDSQLPKDRFSAERLKGVDSTLKIQPAELGDSAMYLCASSLSQGSYEQYFGPGTRLTVT.

V gene TRBV7-2 combines with J gene TRBJ1-2, with 7 positions matching TRBD1. Per germline, CDR1 SGHTA and CDR2 FQGNSA. After removal of 5 bases from V and 2 bases from J, the junction contained 8 bases not matched to a gene. This CDR3 comprises 15 residues. The CDR3 region has the DNA TGTGCCAGCAGCCCGGGACAGCCCAGAAACTATGGCTACACCTTC. This gives the protein CASSPGQPRNYGYTF. The whole variable domain, filled in from reference TRBV7-2 and TRBJ1-2, reads GAGVSQSPSNKVTEKGKDVELRCDPISGHTALYWYRQSLGQGLEFLIYFQGNSAPDKSGLPSDRFSAERTGGSVSTLTIQRTQQEDSAVYLCASSPGQPRNYGYTFGSGTRLTVV.

V usage is TRBV27 and J usage is TRBJ2-7; no definite D call. Germline assignment: CDR1 MNHEY and CDR2 SMNVEV (reference sequence). Trimming pared 5 bases from V and 4 bases from J, leaving 12 bases between. The CDR3 runs 13 residues. The CDR3 here is CASSTHGGYEQYF. The CDR3 region has the DNA TGTGCCAGCAGTACCCACGGCGGTTACGAGCAGTACTTC.

The V and J genes are TRBV27 and TRBJ2-7, with a weak D call TRBD2 (5 bases). Trimming removed 3 bases from V and 5 bases from J, with 8 bases in between. Per the germline V gene, CDR1 is MNHEY and CDR2 is SMNVEV (reference sequence). CDR3 length: 12 residues. The CDR3 region is CASSFVGNEQYF. The DNA for the CDR3 is TGTGCCAGCAGTTTTGTCGGGAACGAGCAGTACTTC.

The rearrangement joins TRBV6-6 to TRBJ1-2; D perhaps matches TRBD1 (6 bases). V shed 5 bases and J shed 3 bases, with 16 bases lying between them. The CDR3 spans 15 residues. CDR1 is MNHNY and CDR2 is SVGAGI in the germline V gene (reference sequence). The CDR3 protein is CASSPPNRVYYGYTF. In DNA form, the CDR3 reads TGTGCCAGCAGTCCCCCGAACAGGGTCTACTATGGCTACACCTTC.

The chain is built from TRBV14 and TRBJ1-1, with no clear D. This CDR3 has 13 residues. Germline lookup yields CDR1 SGHDN and CDR2 FVKESK. Trimming shortened V by 2 bases and J by 1 base, and 5 bases separated the two germline ends. The CDR3 loop is CASSQTENTEAFF. As DNA, the CDR3 is TGTGCCAGCAGCCAAACAGAGAACACTGAAGCTTTCTTT.

V gene TRBV4-1 combines with J gene TRBJ1-3; D is undetermined. Germline-derived CDR1 and CDR2 are MGHRA and YSYEKL. Deletions cut 4 bases from V and 4 bases from J, with 17 bases between. The CDR3 has 16 amino acids. In DNA, the CDR3 is TGCGCCAGCAGCCTGGGCAGGCCCCTCTTAGGAAACACCATATATTTT. This gives the protein CASSLGRPLLGNTIYF.

The chain joins TRBV4-2 to TRBJ2-1; 11 bases agree with TRBD2. The V gene's germline CDR1 is LGHNA and CDR2 YNFKEQ. The V and J ends lost 5 bases and 2 bases, in that order; junction bases with no gene match: 8. The CDR3 sequence is 17 residues long. In DNA form, the CDR3 reads TGTGCCAGCAGCGCATCCGGGACTAGCGGCCCCTACAATGAGCAGTTCTTC. It encodes CASSASGTSGPYNEQFF.

This chain joins TRBV4-2 and TRBJ1-4; D possibly corresponds to TRBD1 (5 bases). The CDR3 length is 14 residues. Germline-derived CDR1 and CDR2 are LGHNA and YNFKEQ. Trimming cost V 4 bases and J 4 bases, with 10 bases left between them. CDR3 bases: TGTGCCAGCAGCCTCAGGGACTTTAATGAAAAACTGTTTTTT. Its translation: CASSLRDFNEKLFF.

This sequence joins TRBV9 and TRBJ1-6; D gene unclear. The CDR3 consists of 15 residues. Looked up from germline, CDR1 is SGDLS and CDR2 is YYNGEE. Trimming pared 4 bases from V and 5 bases from J, leaving 13 bases between. The CDR3 coding sequence is TGTGCCAGCAGCTGGACCTCGGGAGATAATTCACCCCTCCACTTT. Translating it yields CASSWTSGDNSPLHF. Full variable domain (rest looked up from reference TRBV9 and TRBJ1-6): DSGVTQTPKHLITATGQRVTLRCSPRSGDLSVYWYQQSLDQGLQFLIQYYNGEERAKGNILERFSAQQFPDLHSELNLSSLELGDSALYFCASSWTSGDNSPLHFGNGTRLTVT.

V gene TRBV7-2 combines with J gene TRBJ2-1; weak D call: TRBD1 (5 bases). The V end lost 6 bases, the J end lost 12 bases, and 18 bases lay between the germline ends. The germline V gene encodes CDR1 SGHTA and CDR2 FQGNSA. The CDR3 contains 13 residues. CDR3 bases: TGTGCCAGCAGTAAAAGGACAATGAGTTGGCAGTTCTTC. Translation gives CASSKRTMSWQFF. Drawing the rest from reference TRBV7-2 and TRBJ2-1, the complete variable domain is GAGVSQSPSNKVTEKGKDVELRCDPISGHTALYWYRQSLGQGLEFLIYFQGNSAPDKSGLPSDRFSAERTGGSVSTLTIQRTQQEDSAVYLCASSKRTMSWQFFGPGTRLTVL.

The V gene is TRBV2, the J gene TRBJ1-4; D not certain. This CDR3 is built from 16 residues. With 3 bases removed from V and 8 bases from J, the gap between germline ends came to 19 bases. Germline-derived CDR1 and CDR2 are SNHLY and FYNNEI. The CDR3 loop is CASSDLAERRTEKLFF. The CDR3 DNA follows: TGTGCCAGCAGTGACTTGGCGGAACGGAGGACGGAAAAACTGTTTTTT.

This sequence joins TRBV14 and TRBJ2-2; 8 bases map to TRBD1. Germline values: CDR1 SGHDN, CDR2 FVKESK. This CDR3 has 15 amino acids. After removal of 4 bases from V and 5 bases from J, the junction contained 6 bases not matched to a gene. CDR3 in DNA: TGTGCCAGCAGCCCCTGGACAGGGTGGACCGGGGAGCTGTTTTTT. Protein product: CASSPWTGWTGELFF.

The chain has TRBV5-5 and TRBJ2-2; D unclear. CDR3 length equals 12 residues. Trimming shortened V by 4 bases and J by 2 bases, and 3 bases separated the two germline ends. Germline V gives CDR1 SGHKS, CDR2 YYEKEE (reference sequence). CDR3: CASSTNTGELFF. CDR3 sequence (DNA): TGTGCCAGCAGCACTAACACCGGGGAGCTGTTTTTT. Full variable domain (rest looked up from reference TRBV5-5 and TRBJ2-2): DAGVTQSPTHLIKTRGQQVTLRCSPISGHKSVSWYQQVLGQGPQFIFQYYEKEERGRGNFPDRFSARQFPNYSSELNVNALLLGDSALYLCASSTNTGELFFGEGSRLTVL.